The 19 T cell receptor beta chains in this list originate from one sample, sequenced in a study of metastatic and nonmetastatic thyroid tumors. Patients were all untreated before their thyroid surgery. TCRdb used MiXCR to call clones anew from the PCR reads. The sample lists some 54,000 clones; approximately 17% were seen once. The sample comprised blood. The receptors originated from a female donor with papillary thyroid cancer or a benign thyroid nodule (not recorded which). Some clones in this sample may be carry-over from other donors' samples.

This clone came up many times. The rearrangement uses TRBV5-1 and TRBJ1-5; D is undetermined. CDR3 length: 13 amino acids. Between the trimmed V and J ends, which lost 0 bases and 4 bases, there was a span of 5 bases. Germline V gene lookup returns CDR1 SGHRS and CDR2 YFSETQ. The CDR3 here is CASSLDLNQPQHF. Written as DNA, the CDR3 is TGCGCCAGCAGCTTGGATTTGAATCAGCCCCAGCATTTT.

This clone was detected many times. This chain uses TRBV28 with TRBJ2-1; a possible D gene is TRBD1 (6 bases). Germline V gene data show CDR1 as MDHEN and CDR2 as SYDVKM. The germline V and J ends were trimmed by 5 bases and 6 bases, with 17 bases remaining between them. The CDR3 is made up of 15 amino acids. CDR3 coding DNA: TGTGCCAGCAGTCGCGTACAGGGAGTCGTCAATGAGCAGTTCTTC. Its translation is CASSRVQGVVNEQFF.

This clone was seen a handful of times. With a much larger clone just one base away, this may be a read error. The genes are TRBV2 and TRBJ2-7; TRBD1 agrees at 7 bases. CDR1 is SNHLY, CDR2 FYNNEI, per germline. The V gene end was trimmed by 11 bases and the J gene end by 6 bases; junction bases not matched to a gene: 16. The CDR3 sequence is 14 residues long. In DNA, the CDR3 is TGTGCCGGCACAGAGCAGGGGGTCCTATGCGAGCAGTACTTC. Its protein product is CAGTEQGVLCEQYF. Looking up the rest from reference TRBV2 and TRBJ2-7 gives the full variable domain: EPEVTQTPSHQVTQMGQEVILRCVPISNHLYFYWYRQILGQKVEFLVSFYNNEISEKSEIFDDQFSVERPDGSNFTLKIRSTKLEDSAMYFCAGTEQGVLCEQYFGPGTRLTVT.

This clone was observed a handful of times. This likely comes from a read error, as the CDR3 has no conserved phenylalanine or tryptophan at its end. The chain joins TRBV2 to TRBJ2-5; unclear D gene. The CDR3 length is 12 residues. The germline CDR1 and CDR2 sequences are SNHLY and FYNNEI. V shed 4 bases and J shed 6 bases, with 9 bases lying between them. CDR3 DNA sequence: TGTGCCAGCAGTGGAGTCCGACAGACCCAGTACTTA. It translates to CASSGVRQTQYL.

This chain joins TRBV6-5 and TRBJ1-6; D unresolved. CDR3 length: 16 amino acids. Per germline, CDR1 MNHEY and CDR2 SVGAGI. V was shortened by 6 bases and J by 4 bases, with 16 bases between the two germline ends. The CDR3 region is CASRPAVRVYNSPLHF. For the CDR3, the DNA is TGTGCCAGCAGACCTGCAGTTAGGGTTTATAATTCACCCCTCCACTTT.

This clone was seen ten or more times. The chain combines TRBV3-1 with TRBJ1-1; the D is unclear. CDR3 length equals 14 residues. Germline V gives CDR1 LGHDT, CDR2 YNNKEL (reference sequence). Trimming took 7 bases from V and 1 from J, leaving 13 bases between them. CDR3 coding DNA: TGTGCCAGCACCGCGGCGCAAAAGAACACTGAAGCTTTCTTT. Residues: CASTAAQKNTEAFF. The full variable domain, in which reference TRBV3-1 and TRBJ1-1 provide the parts outside the CDR3, is DTAVSQTPKYLVTQMGNDKSIKCEQNLGHDTMYWYKQDSKKFLKIMFSYNNKELIINETVPNRFSPKSPDKAHLNLHINSLELGDSAVYFCASTAAQKNTEAFFGQGTRLTVV.

There are many counts of this clone. V and J are TRBV29-1 and TRBJ2-5; D ambiguous. This CDR3 region has 11 residues. Germline loops: CDR1 SQVTM, CDR2 ANQGSEA. Deletions cut 4 bases from V and 5 bases from J, with 8 bases between. The CDR3 nucleotides are TGCAGCGTTGTGTCCGGGGAGACCCAGTACTTC. This codes for CSVVSGETQYF. Drawing the rest from reference TRBV29-1 and TRBJ2-5, the complete variable domain is SAVISQKPSRDICQRGTSLTIQCQVDSQVTMMFWYRQQPGQSLTLIATANQGSEATYESGFVIDKFPISRPNLTFSTLTVSNMSPEDSSIYLCSVVSGETQYFGPGTRLLVL.

This clone came up many times. The same CDR3 can be traced to other DNA sequences in this sample. The chain carries TRBV5-6 and TRBJ2-5; 8 nucleotides match TRBD1. The CDR3 is made up of 14 amino acids. Germline assignment: CDR1 SGHDT and CDR2 YYEEEE. After removal of 0 bases from V and 4 bases from J, the junction contained 2 bases not matched to a gene. DNA for the CDR3: TGTGCCAGCAGCTTGGGAGACAGGGGAGAGACCCAGTACTTC. Amino acid sequence: CASSLGDRGETQYF.

This clone is medium-sized (0.01 to 0.1%) within its sample. The chain is built from TRBV6-1 and TRBJ1-2; D remains ambiguous. V lost 1 base, J lost 1 base, and 4 bases lay in between. Germline V lookup: CDR1 MNHNS, CDR2 SASEGT. The CDR3 loop spans 13 amino acids. In nucleotides, the CDR3 is TGTGCCAGCAGTGAAGTGGGTAACTATGGCTACACCTTC. This encodes CASSEVGNYGYTF.

This clone showed up just a few times. The chain carries TRBV28 and TRBJ2-6, with D possibly matching TRBD1 (5 bases). The CDR3 is made up of 16 amino acids. The germline CDR1 and CDR2 sequences are MDHEN and SYDVKM. V was clipped by 8 bases and J by 0 bases, with 14 bases between them. The CDR3 DNA reads TGTGCCAGCTTTAATGGACAACTCTCTGGGGCCAACGTCCTGACTTTC. It is translated as CASFNGQLSGANVLTF.

The CDR3 here is CASSLRRGPGSDEQYF. CDR3 nucleotides: TGTGCCAGCAGTCTAAGACGGGGGCCAGGGTCAGACGAGCAGTACTTC. The chain combines TRBV28 with TRBJ2-7, with D perhaps given as TRBD1 or TRBD2 (6 bases each). From germline, CDR1 is MDHEN and CDR2 SYDVKM. The CDR3 loop spans 16 amino acids. V lost 5 bases and J 5 bases, leaving 22 bases between the germline ends.

In this sample, this clone turned up many times. The gene calls are TRBV6-1 and TRBJ2-7; D is unclear. The CDR3 sequence is 13 residues long. The V and J ends lost 5 bases and 6 bases respectively, with 14 bases between them. The germline CDR1 and CDR2 sequences are MNHNS and SASEGT. The CDR3 DNA is TGTGCCAGCAGTTTCCAGGCGGTCGGCGAGCAGTACTTC. This codes for CASSFQAVGEQYF.

This clone was seen at least ten times. The rearrangement links TRBV7-3 to TRBJ1-3, with D possibly being TRBD1 (5 bases). V was pared by 6 bases and J by 2 bases, with 14 bases between. CDR3 length: 15 residues. Germline values: CDR1 SGHTA, CDR2 FQGTGA. CDR3 amino acids: CASSSGSGPGNTIYF. CDR3 DNA: TGTGCCAGCAGTTCAGGGTCGGGGCCTGGAAACACCATATATTTT.

This clone was recorded many times. This chain joins TRBV7-2 and TRBJ1-3, with D perhaps TRBD1 (5 bases). The CDR3 has 16 amino acids. V lost 0 bases, J lost 0 bases, and 9 bases lay in between. Germline V gene data show CDR1 as SGHTA and CDR2 as FQGNSA. CDR3 nucleotide sequence: TGTGCCAGCAGCTTAGCTACGGGACTCTCTGGAAACACCATATATTTT. Translation gives CASSLATGLSGNTIYF.

This clone was detected ten times or more. A much larger clone lies a single base off, so this may be a read error. J is TRBJ2-5 and V is TRBV28; 11 positions agree with TRBD2. The CDR3 is made up of 17 amino acids. V lost 7 bases and J lost 5; bases outside the gene matches: 15. In germline, CDR1 is MDHEN, CDR2 SYDVKM. The CDR3 sequence: CASNPRGSGGALETQYF. The DNA for the CDR3 is TGTGCCAGCAACCCCCGGGGTAGCGGGGGGGCCCTGGAGACCCAGTACTTC.

This clone was seen repeatedly, ten times or more. This chain connects TRBV30 to TRBJ2-1; D perhaps matches TRBD2 (5 bases). V was pared by 3 bases and J by 9 bases, with 12 bases between. Germline CDR1 GTSNPN, CDR2 SVGIG (reference sequence). The CDR3 totals 12 residues. The CDR3 protein is CAWRASSSEQFF. The CDR3 DNA follows: TGTGCCTGGAGGGCTAGCAGTAGTGAGCAGTTCTTC.

In this sample, this clone turned up a few times. The chain employs TRBV6-1 and TRBJ1-1; D is ambiguous. The CDR3 contains 13 residues. Germline V gene sequence: CDR1 MNHNS, CDR2 SASEGT. The V end lost 6 bases, the J end lost 4 bases, and 12 bases lay between the germline ends. CDR3 loop: CASSLTRATEAFF. The CDR3 DNA reads as TGTGCCAGCAGCTTGACACGGGCCACTGAAGCTTTCTTT.

The table lists this clone with many counts. V gene TRBV19 combines with J gene TRBJ1-5, with D maybe TRBD1 (6 bases). The ends were cut back, 4 bases at V and 4 bases at J, with 11 bases in the middle. The germline gives CDR1 LNHDA, CDR2 SQIVND (reference sequence). This CDR3 has 14 residues. The CDR3: CASSTGVGNQPQHF. The DNA of the CDR3 is TGTGCCAGTAGTACAGGGGTGGGAAATCAGCCCCAGCATTTT.

This clone has at least ten counts. The V gene is TRBV10-1, the J gene TRBJ2-7; 8 bases line up with TRBD2. The CDR3 sequence is 14 residues long. From germline, CDR1 is WNHNN and CDR2 SYGVQD (reference sequence). V shed 5 bases, J shed 7 bases, and the junction held 10 bases outside the gene matches. The CDR3 reads CASSPREGLGEQYF. CDR3 DNA sequence: TGCGCCAGCAGTCCCCGGGAGGGCCTGGGTGAGCAGTACTTC.